The 30 T cell receptor beta chains below come from one sample, sequenced in a study of cytomegalovirus exposure and HLA in healthy donors. The protocol was immunoSEQ multiplex PCR, while the TCRdb copy is restricted to in-frame clones and leaves out a portion. Here the sample spans 40,000 to 60,000 clones, 94% being singletons. Sequencing was done on a sample of PBMCs. The receptor source for this set is a woman between 18 and 29 years old in good health and CMV-seropositive.

The rearrangement uses TRBV5-1 and TRBJ2-7; D uncertain. Germline V gives CDR1 SGHRS, CDR2 YFSETQ. Trimming took off 2 bases at V and 0 bases at J, with 6 bases between the two ends. The CDR3 sequence is 13 residues long. CDR3 coding DNA: TGCGCCAGCAGCTTTTCGAGCTCCTACGAGCAGTACTTC. This gives the protein CASSFSSSYEQYF.

V is TRBV27 and J is TRBJ2-2, with D maybe TRBD1 (5 bases). The V end was cut by 2 bases, the J end by 2 bases, with 18 bases between. This CDR3 is 18 amino acids long. In germline, CDR1 is MNHEY, CDR2 SMNVEV (reference sequence). This CDR3 reads CASSLRIADRYNTGELFF. The CDR3 region has the DNA TGTGCCAGCAGTTTAAGGATCGCTGACAGATACAACACCGGGGAGCTGTTTTTT.

This chain uses TRBV7-3 with TRBJ2-3; 7 positions match TRBD2. J gave up 0 bases and V 2 bases, and 20 bases lay outside the gene matches. The length of the CDR3 is 21 residues. Germline V gene lookup returns CDR1 SGHTA and CDR2 FQGTGA. The DNA for the CDR3 is TGTGCCAGCAGCTTAGCCAGTAGCGGGTCGGGACGACACTGGAGCACAGATACGCAGTATTTT. Its translation is CASSLASSGSGRHWSTDTQYF.

The chain is built from TRBV12-5 and TRBJ2-7, with 13 bases aligning to TRBD2. Germline CDR1 is LGHNT and CDR2 is FRNRAP. CDR3 length: 15 residues. V lost 6 bases and J lost 3; bases outside the gene matches: 5. The CDR3 nucleotides are TGTGCTAGTGGCCCCCGGACTAGCGGGAGCTACGAGCAGTACTTC. This encodes CASGPRTSGSYEQYF.

The CDR3 region has the DNA TGTGCCAGCAGTCCCAGGACAGGGTTGAACACTGAAGCTTTCTTT. Translation: CASSPRTGLNTEAFF. The genes are TRBV27 and TRBJ1-1; 8 bases align to TRBD1. V shed 5 bases and J 0 bases; nucleotides not matched to a gene: 5. The germline CDR1 and CDR2 sequences are MNHEY and SMNVEV (reference sequence). The CDR3 contains 15 residues.

V is TRBV4-1 and J is TRBJ2-2; D remains unclear. V gave up 0 bases and J gave up 0 bases, with 8 bases separating them. Germline V CDR1 and CDR2: MGHRA, YSYEKL. This CDR3 contains 16 residues. In nucleotides, the CDR3 is TGCGCCAGCAGCCAAGAGTGGCCAGCGAACACCGGGGAGCTGTTTTTT. It yields the protein CASSQEWPANTGELFF.

The chain combines TRBV16 with TRBJ2-6; 7 bases line up with TRBD1. The CDR3 has 19 amino acids. Germline V gene sequence: CDR1 KGHSY, CDR2 FQNENV. V shed 2 bases, J shed 2 bases, and the junction held 12 bases outside the gene matches. CDR3 loop: CASSQLTGEWGAGANVLTF. DNA of the CDR3: TGTGCCAGCAGCCAACTAACAGGGGAATGGGGCGCTGGGGCCAACGTCCTGACTTTC.

This clone showed up just once. This rearrangement joins TRBV25-1 to TRBJ2-3, with D maybe TRBD2 (5 bases). CDR1 and CDR2 from the germline V gene are MGHDK and SYGVNS. The CDR3 has 16 amino acids. The V gene lost 0 bases and the J gene lost 0 bases, with 10 bases spanning the gap. CDR3 in amino acids: CASSEYRGSSTDTQYF. DNA of the CDR3: TGTGCCAGCAGTGAATACCGGGGTTCTAGCACAGATACGCAGTATTTT.

The chain carries TRBV4-2 and TRBJ2-5; weak D call: TRBD2 (6 bases). Germline lookup yields CDR1 LGHNA and CDR2 YNFKEQ. V lost 8 bases, J lost 5 bases, and 18 bases lay in between. This CDR3 comprises 14 residues. The CDR3 sequence: CASGPTAGRETQYF. Here the CDR3 DNA reads TGTGCCAGCGGACCCACTGCAGGGAGGGAGACCCAGTACTTC.

CDR3 in amino acids: CASSPQGRPDTQYF. The CDR3 DNA follows: TGTGCCAGCAGCCCACAGGGGAGACCAGATACGCAGTATTTT. This chain links TRBV7-3 with TRBJ2-3; 7 bases are shared with TRBD1. After removal of 5 bases from V and 4 bases from J, the junction contained 6 bases not matched to a gene. The length of the CDR3 is 14 residues. CDR1 and CDR2 (germline): SGHTA, FQGTGA.

This chain connects TRBV6-5 to TRBJ2-1, with D uncertain. Deletions cut 6 bases from V and 0 bases from J, with 12 bases between. The germline CDR1 and CDR2 sequences are MNHEY and SVGAGI. The CDR3 loop spans 15 amino acids. CDR3 sequence: CASSVERSSYNEQFF. In DNA form, the CDR3 reads TGTGCCAGCAGCGTCGAAAGGAGCTCCTACAATGAGCAGTTCTTC.

This clone was found once. The chain recombines TRBV27 with TRBJ1-5; the match to TRBD1 covers 9 bases. The germline gives CDR1 MNHEY, CDR2 SMNVEV (reference sequence). Trimming at V came to 6 bases and at J to 2 bases, leaving 14 bases not matched to a gene. This CDR3 has 18 amino acids. The DNA for the CDR3 is TGTGCCAGCAGGGCCGGGACAGGGAACGCGGTGGGCAATCAGCCCCAGCATTTT. Translated: CASRAGTGNAVGNQPQHF.

This clone was counted once. The rearrangement uses TRBV19 and TRBJ2-6; possible D gene TRBD1, 5 bases. Germline V gives CDR1 LNHDA, CDR2 SQIVND (reference sequence). V shed 3 bases and J shed 4 bases, with 13 bases lying between them. The CDR3 runs 16 residues. The CDR3 DNA sequence: TGTGCCAGTAGTATGGGGCAGGGTACCGGGGCCAACGTCCTGACTTTC. It yields the protein CASSMGQGTGANVLTF.

The V gene is TRBV28, the J gene TRBJ1-2, with D uncertain. Germline loops: CDR1 MDHEN, CDR2 SYDVKM. The CDR3 consists of 12 residues. V gave up 6 bases and J gave up 6 bases, with 11 bases separating them. The CDR3 spells CASRLPGDGYTF. DNA for the CDR3: TGTGCCAGCAGGTTGCCCGGTGATGGCTACACCTTC.

The chain uses TRBV30 and TRBJ1-4; the D gene is possibly TRBD1 (5 bases). Germline lookup yields CDR1 GTSNPN and CDR2 SVGIG (reference sequence). This CDR3 is built from 13 residues. V was pared by 1 base and J by 8 bases, with 11 bases between. The CDR3 is CAWSERGLEKLFF. DNA for the CDR3: TGTGCCTGGAGTGAGCGGGGACTCGAAAAACTGTTTTTT.

This sequence joins TRBV19 and TRBJ1-2, with D possibly being TRBD1 (5 bases). From germline, CDR1 is LNHDA and CDR2 SQIVND (reference sequence). The CDR3 length is 12 residues. Trimming took 6 bases from V and 3 from J, leaving 8 bases between them. CDR3 nucleotides: TGTGCCAGTAGCAGGGCCGACTATGGCTACACCTTC. It yields the protein CASSRADYGYTF.

As concerns this clone: This CDR3 fails to terminate in the conserved phenylalanine or tryptophan, so it likely reflects a read error. No DNA is shown, since the ends of the CDR3 on it are uncertain; the CDR3 is the one TCRdb lists. The chain joins TRBV2 to TRBJ1-1; the listed D gene, TRBD1, was not tested against the DNA. 8 amino acids form the CDR3, both terminal residues included. Germline-derived CDR1 and CDR2 are SNHLY and FYNNEI. The CDR3 reads CASSGDSL.

The chain couples TRBV14 to TRBJ2-1, with 7 bases fitting TRBD2. This CDR3 contains 16 residues. J gave up 9 bases and V 0 bases, and 11 bases lay outside the gene matches. Germline V CDR1 and CDR2: SGHDN, FVKESK. The CDR3 here is CASSQDWTSVLVEQFF. The CDR3, as DNA: TGTGCCAGCAGCCAAGACTGGACTAGTGTTTTGGTTGAGCAGTTCTTC.

The chain employs TRBV2 and TRBJ1-1; 7 nucleotides align to TRBD1. Losses at the gene ends were 7 bases for V and 8 bases for J; bases not matched to a gene: 10. The CDR3 contains 13 residues. Germline V gene data show CDR1 as SNHLY and CDR2 as FYNNEI. The CDR3 loop is CASKGQTGEEAFF. The CDR3 DNA reads TGTGCCAGCAAGGGACAGACGGGGGAGGAAGCTTTCTTT.

The genes are TRBV7-9 and TRBJ1-1, with 9 nucleotides matching TRBD1. Losses at the gene ends were 4 bases for V and 0 bases for J; bases not matched to a gene: 9. The CDR3 runs 17 residues. CDR1 is SEHNR, CDR2 FQNEAQ, per germline (reference sequence). CDR3 loop: CASSSDRGLYMNTEAFF. DNA for the CDR3: TGTGCCAGCAGCTCGGACAGGGGACTGTACATGAACACTGAAGCTTTCTTT.

The chain employs TRBV7-2 and TRBJ1-6; a possible D gene is TRBD1 (5 bases). Trimming removed 6 bases at V and 6 bases at J, with 15 bases between. Germline V gene lookup returns CDR1 SGHTA and CDR2 FQGNSA. The length of the CDR3 is 15 residues. CDR3 sequence: CASRQTGTGNSPLHF. The DNA for the CDR3 is TGTGCCAGCAGACAAACTGGGACTGGTAATTCACCCCTCCACTTT.

This chain uses TRBV4-3 with TRBJ2-1; 12 bases are a match to TRBD2. From germline, CDR1 is LGHNA and CDR2 YSLEER. The CDR3 covers 16 residues. Trimming removed 0 bases from V and 9 bases from J; junction bases left unmatched: 6. The CDR3 protein is CASSQDRLAGDGEQFF. CDR3 nucleotide sequence: TGCGCCAGCAGCCAAGACAGACTAGCGGGAGACGGTGAGCAGTTCTTC.

The CDR3 sequence is CASSRTGYNSPLHF. In DNA form, the CDR3 reads TGTGCCAGCAGCCGGACAGGGTATAATTCACCCCTCCACTTT. This rearrangement joins TRBV28 to TRBJ1-6; TRBD1 matches at 8 bases. The length of the CDR3 is 14 residues. The germline V gene encodes CDR1 MDHEN and CDR2 SYDVKM. The ends lost 6 bases at V and 4 bases at J; junction bases unmatched: 2.

This clone was seen once. The chain has TRBV28 and TRBJ1-1; D might be TRBD1 (6 bases). The CDR3 is made up of 14 amino acids. V was clipped by 3 bases and J by 10 bases, with 18 bases between them. Germline V gives CDR1 MDHEN, CDR2 SYDVKM. The DNA of the CDR3 is TGTGCCAGCAGTTTTGCAGGGACATATCAGGGAGCTTTCTTT. This sequence encodes CASSFAGTYQGAFF.

This chain uses TRBV6-5 with TRBJ2-1; unclear D gene. Trimming shortened V by 5 bases and J by 4 bases, and 9 bases separated the two germline ends. The CDR3 sequence is 13 residues long. Per the germline V gene, CDR1 is MNHEY and CDR2 is SVGAGI. In DNA form, the CDR3 reads TGTGCCAGCAGTCCTCCCTTTTACAATGAGCAGTTCTTC. This gives the protein CASSPPFYNEQFF.

The sample holds one count of this clone. The chain recombines TRBV29-1 with TRBJ1-1; unclear D gene. Germline V lookup: CDR1 SQVTM, CDR2 ANQGSEA. V was clipped by 5 bases and J by 6 bases, with 10 bases between them. This CDR3 region has 11 residues. CDR3 in amino acids: CSVRRESEAFF. CDR3 bases: TGCAGCGTTCGTCGGGAGTCTGAAGCTTTCTTT. Variable domain in full (rest from reference TRBV29-1 and TRBJ1-1): SAVISQKPSRDICQRGTSLTIQCQVDSQVTMMFWYRQQPGQSLTLIATANQGSEATYESGFVIDKFPISRPNLTFSTLTVSNMSPEDSSIYLCSVRRESEAFFGQGTRLTVV.

This chain connects TRBV28 to TRBJ1-2, with a possible D match to TRBD1 (6 bases). CDR3 length: 17 residues. V shed 4 bases and J shed 3 bases, with 21 bases lying between them. Germline V gene data show CDR1 as MDHEN and CDR2 as SYDVKM. CDR3 DNA: TGTGCCAGCAGTTCCTCGTCGACAGGTCGTGATTACTATGGCTACACCTTC. Amino acids: CASSSSSTGRDYYGYTF.

J is TRBJ1-4 and V is TRBV9, with 12 bases aligning to TRBD1. Germline V lookup: CDR1 SGDLS, CDR2 YYNGEE. This CDR3 has 16 amino acids. V lost 3 bases to trimming and J lost 8 bases; unmatched junction nucleotides: 8. The CDR3 DNA reads as TGTGCCAGCAGCGCCTCGTCCGGGACAGGGGGCGAAAAACTGTTTTTT. Translating gives CASSASSGTGGEKLFF.

With respect to this clone: One end of the junction is discordant with germline, which a read error may explain. The chain links TRBV28 to TRBJ2-7; the D gene is possibly TRBD2 (7 bases). Germline V gives CDR1 MDHEN, CDR2 SYDVKM. CDR3 length equals 12 residues. Written as DNA, the CDR3 is TGTGCCAGCAGTTTGGTGGGGGGGGCGGGTAACTTC. Translated: CASSLVGGAGNF.

V gene TRBV5-1 combines with J gene TRBJ2-2, with D perhaps matching TRBD2 (5 bases). Per germline, CDR1 SGHRS and CDR2 YFSETQ. The CDR3 contains 16 residues. Trimming left V 0 bases short and J 2 bases short, with 11 bases between. CDR3 sequence: CASSLGGTGNTGELFF. The CDR3, as DNA: TGCGCCAGCAGCTTGGGGGGAACGGGAAACACCGGGGAGCTGTTTTTT.